Listed here are 17 T cell receptor beta chains from one sample, sequenced in a study of T-cell reconstitution after alpha-beta-depleted transplantation in children. Preparing the TCRbeta library involved the use of unique molecular identifiers. In TCRdb, the PCR reads were re-called with MiXCR into one record per CDR3 protein. Among approximately 630,000 distinct CDR3 sequences listed, 10% to 15% were seen once. The specimen comprised PBMCs, sampled before TCRalphabeta/CD19-depleted stem cell transplant. Receptors were obtained from a girl aged 2 to 10 with congenital amegakaryocytic thrombocytopenia, due to receive a stem cell transplant.

This clonotype was recorded many times. The CDR3 here is CASTSTEEDEQYF. In nucleotides, the CDR3 is TGTGCCAGCACCTCGACAGAGGAGGACGAGCAGTACTTC. The chain has TRBV12-3 or TRBV12-4 and TRBJ2-7; D may be TRBD1 or TRBD2 (5 bases each). There are 13 residues in the CDR3. V gave up 7 bases and J gave up 5 bases, with 15 bases separating them.

This clonotype was seen more than once but under ten times. The chain links TRBV30 to TRBJ2-3, with 11 nucleotides matching TRBD2. Germline V lookup: CDR1 GTSNPN, CDR2 SVGIG (reference sequence). The ends lost 2 bases at V and 6 bases at J; junction bases unmatched: 7. The CDR3 has 15 residues. The CDR3 sequence is CAWSIAGGPSDTQYF. Written as DNA, the CDR3 is TGTGCCTGGAGTATAGCGGGAGGGCCATCGGATACGCAGTATTTT. The full variable domain, in which reference TRBV30 and TRBJ2-3 provide the parts outside the CDR3, is SQTIHQWPATLVQPVGSPLSLECTVEGTSNPNLYWYRQAAGRGLQLLFYSVGIGQISSEVPQNLSASRPQDRQFILSSKKLLLSDSGFYLCAWSIAGGPSDTQYFGPGTRLTVL.

V and J are TRBV29-1 and TRBJ2-5, with 7 nucleotides matching TRBD1. CDR1 SQVTM and CDR2 ANQGSEA come from the germline V gene. V was pared by 7 bases and J by 5 bases, with 7 bases of the junction left unmatched. The CDR3 is 12 amino acids. CDR3 loop: CSGDLQGETQYF. CDR3 sequence (DNA): TGCAGCGGGGACCTACAGGGGGAGACCCAGTACTTC.

This clonotype showed up many times. V is TRBV6-1 and J is TRBJ2-1; 9 positions agree with TRBD2. J was trimmed by 8 bases and V by 4 bases; bases with no gene match: 0. Per germline, CDR1 MNHNS and CDR2 SASEGT. The CDR3 has 12 residues. The CDR3 spells CASSGTSDEQFF. In nucleotides, the CDR3 is TGTGCCAGCAGTGGGACTAGCGATGAGCAGTTCTTC.

This clonotype was seen ten or more times. This sequence joins TRBV4-1 and TRBJ2-7; no definite D call. The V and J ends lost 0 bases and 1 base respectively, with 13 bases between them. The germline V gene has CDR1 MGHRA and CDR2 YSYEKL. The CDR3 runs to 16 residues. CDR3: CASSQDFLERSYEQYF. CDR3 nucleotide sequence: TGCGCCAGCAGCCAAGATTTTCTGGAGCGATCCTACGAGCAGTACTTC.

This clonotype was seen at least ten times. The rearrangement links TRBV5-1 to TRBJ2-1; 7 bases match TRBD2. Germline CDR1 reads SGHRS; CDR2 reads YFSETQ. This CDR3 has 15 residues. The V segment lost 0 bases and the J segment 8 bases; nucleotides outside the gene matches: 8. This CDR3 reads CASSLEAGLADEQFF. The CDR3 nucleotides read TGCGCCAGCAGCTTGGAAGCAGGTCTAGCGGATGAGCAGTTCTTC.

This clonotype was found many times. The J gene is TRBJ1-6, the V gene TRBV5-1; 8 positions match TRBD1. V lost 3 bases to trimming and J lost 7 bases; unmatched junction nucleotides: 9. CDR3 length equals 16 residues. Germline values: CDR1 SGHRS, CDR2 YFSETQ. The CDR3 reads CASSSRTGSGNSPLHF. The CDR3 region has the DNA TGCGCCAGCAGCTCCCGGACAGGGAGCGGGAATTCACCCCTCCACTTT.

This clonotype has more than one count but fewer than ten. V usage is TRBV12-3 or TRBV12-4 and J usage is TRBJ2-1, with unresolved D. Between the trimmed V and J ends, which lost 3 bases and 7 bases, there was a span of 13 bases. The length of the CDR3 is 14 residues. CDR3 DNA sequence: TGTGCCAGCAGTTTGCTAGTAACGGTTAATGAGCAGTTCTTC. Translation: CASSLLVTVNEQFF.

The chain is built from TRBV5-1 and TRBJ1-1, with D possibly being TRBD1 (6 bases). The CDR3 extends over 18 amino acids. Trimming removed 4 bases from V and 1 base from J, with 23 bases in between. CDR1 SGHRS and CDR2 YFSETQ come from the germline V gene. CDR3 amino acids: CASSPRIDRRLENTEAFF. CDR3 DNA sequence: TGCGCCAGCAGCCCCCGGATCGACAGGAGGTTGGAGAACACTGAAGCTTTCTTT. Using reference TRBV5-1 and TRBJ1-1 for the parts outside the CDR3, the full variable domain is KAGVTQTPRYLIKTRGQQVTLSCSPISGHRSVSWYQQTPGQGLQFLFEYFSETQRNKGNFPGRFSGRQFSNSRSEMNVSTLELGDSALYLCASSPRIDRRLENTEAFFGQGTRLTVV.

On this clonotype: Possible read error: a much larger clone is one base away. The chain employs TRBV29-1 and TRBJ2-1, with 7 positions matching TRBD2. From germline, CDR1 is SQVTM and CDR2 ANQGSEA. This CDR3 is built from 14 residues. The V and J ends lost 4 bases and 3 bases, in that order; junction bases with no gene match: 6. CDR3 region: CSVVRSGNYNEQFF. For the CDR3, the DNA is TGCAGCGTTGTTAGGAGCGGGAACTACAATGAGCAGTTCTTC.

The V gene is TRBV5-1, the J gene TRBJ2-1; no clear D. Trimming left V 2 bases short and J 5 bases short, with 20 bases between. Germline V lookup: CDR1 SGHRS, CDR2 YFSETQ. The CDR3 has 17 residues. The CDR3: CASSLVKGSVRNNEQFF. In nucleotides, the CDR3 is TGCGCCAGCAGCTTAGTTAAGGGCTCCGTCCGAAACAATGAGCAGTTCTTC. The full variable domain, with the rest looked up from reference TRBV5-1 and TRBJ2-1, is KAGVTQTPRYLIKTRGQQVTLSCSPISGHRSVSWYQQTPGQGLQFLFEYFSETQRNKGNFPGRFSGRQFSNSRSEMNVSTLELGDSALYLCASSLVKGSVRNNEQFFGPGTRLTVL.

This clonotype was seen a few times. The V and J genes are TRBV20-1 and TRBJ2-7, with 9 bases identical to TRBD2. Germline CDR1 reads DFQATT; CDR2 reads SNEGSKA (reference sequence). This CDR3 spans 15 amino acids. J was trimmed by 7 bases and V by 0 bases; bases with no gene match: 10. The CDR3 loop reads CSARDPAGGSGEQYF. For the CDR3, the DNA is TGCAGTGCTAGAGACCCAGCGGGGGGTTCTGGAGAGCAGTACTTC.

At least ten counts were recorded for this clonotype. The rearrangement joins TRBV20-1 to TRBJ1-1; D is possibly TRBD1 (6 bases). This CDR3 has 15 amino acids. Trimming took off 0 bases at V and 1 base at J, with 12 bases between the two ends. The germline V gene encodes CDR1 DFQATT and CDR2 SNEGSKA (reference sequence). The DNA for the CDR3 is TGCAGTGCTAGAGATGTTAACAGGGCGAACACTGAAGCTTTCTTT. Its translation is CSARDVNRANTEAFF.

This clonotype was seen many times. The chain has TRBV29-1 and TRBJ2-1; D not certain. V lost 7 bases and J 3 bases, leaving 19 bases between the germline ends. CDR1 is SQVTM, CDR2 ANQGSEA, per germline. The CDR3 covers 15 residues. The CDR3 DNA sequence: TGCAGCGCCGACCTGGCTGCACCTCGCTACAATGAGCAGTTCTTC. It is translated as CSADLAAPRYNEQFF.

There are a few counts of this clonotype. This rearrangement joins TRBV27 to TRBJ2-3; possibly TRBD1 for D (5 bases). This CDR3 has 17 residues. In germline, CDR1 is MNHEY, CDR2 SMNVEV (reference sequence). Trimming left V 5 bases short and J 1 base short, with 19 bases between. CDR3 sequence reads: CASSPRRGIGGTDTQYF. The DNA of the CDR3 is TGTGCCAGCAGTCCTAGAAGGGGTATTGGGGGCACAGATACGCAGTATTTT.

This clonotype was observed at least ten times. The rearrangement links TRBV7-6 to TRBJ2-1; the D gene is possibly TRBD1 (6 bases). Trimming removed 5 bases from V and 4 bases from J, with 15 bases in between. This CDR3 contains 15 residues. Germline V gene sequence: CDR1 SGHVS, CDR2 FNYEAQ. DNA for the CDR3: TGTGCCAGCAGCCCGAGGGCAGGGGTTTACAATGAGCAGTTCTTC. Translated: CASSPRAGVYNEQFF.

The chain employs TRBV5-1 and TRBJ2-1; 8 positions match TRBD2. From germline, CDR1 is SGHRS and CDR2 YFSETQ. This CDR3 is built from 15 residues. V lost 4 bases and J lost 7; bases outside the gene matches: 10. The CDR3 region is CASSPAPAGANEQFF. The CDR3 DNA is TGCGCCAGCAGCCCCGCGCCAGCGGGGGCGAATGAGCAGTTCTTC.